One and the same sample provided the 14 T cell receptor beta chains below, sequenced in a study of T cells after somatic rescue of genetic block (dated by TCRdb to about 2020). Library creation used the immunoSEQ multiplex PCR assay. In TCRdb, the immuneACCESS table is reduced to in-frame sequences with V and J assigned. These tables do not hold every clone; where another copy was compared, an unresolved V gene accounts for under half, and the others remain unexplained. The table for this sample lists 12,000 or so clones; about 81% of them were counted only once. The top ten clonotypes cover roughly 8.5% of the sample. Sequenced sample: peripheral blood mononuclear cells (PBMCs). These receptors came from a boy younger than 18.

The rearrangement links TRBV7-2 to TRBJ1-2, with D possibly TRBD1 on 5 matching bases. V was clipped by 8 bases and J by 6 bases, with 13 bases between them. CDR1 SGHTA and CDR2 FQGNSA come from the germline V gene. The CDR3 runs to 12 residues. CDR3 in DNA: TGTGCCAGCGACCGGGACTGGGATGGCTACACCTTC. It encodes CASDRDWDGYTF.

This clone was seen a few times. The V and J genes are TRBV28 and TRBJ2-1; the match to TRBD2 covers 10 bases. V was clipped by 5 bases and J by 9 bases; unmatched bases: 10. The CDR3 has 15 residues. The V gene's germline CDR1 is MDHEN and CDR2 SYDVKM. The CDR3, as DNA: TGTGCCAGCAGTCAAAGCGGGAGGGGTCGGACTGAGCAGTTCTTC. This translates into CASSQSGRGRTEQFF.

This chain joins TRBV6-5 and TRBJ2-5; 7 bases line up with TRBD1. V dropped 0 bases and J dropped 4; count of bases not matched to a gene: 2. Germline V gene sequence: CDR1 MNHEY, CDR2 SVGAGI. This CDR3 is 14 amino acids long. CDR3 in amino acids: CASSYSAGGETQYF. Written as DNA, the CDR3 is TGTGCCAGCAGTTACTCGGCAGGGGGAGAGACCCAGTACTTC.

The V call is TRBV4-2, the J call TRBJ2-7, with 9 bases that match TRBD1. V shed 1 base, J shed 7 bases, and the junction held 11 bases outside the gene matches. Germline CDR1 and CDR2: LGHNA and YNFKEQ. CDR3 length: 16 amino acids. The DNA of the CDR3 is TGTGCCAGCAGCCAAGGGATGGACAGGGGATTGGAAGAGCAGTACTTC. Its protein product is CASSQGMDRGLEEQYF.

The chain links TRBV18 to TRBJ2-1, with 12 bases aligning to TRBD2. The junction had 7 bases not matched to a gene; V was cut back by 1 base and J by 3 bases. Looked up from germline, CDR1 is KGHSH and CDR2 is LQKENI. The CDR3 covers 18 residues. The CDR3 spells CASSPQGLAGTNYNEQFF. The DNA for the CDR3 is TGTGCCAGCTCACCACAAGGACTAGCGGGGACCAACTACAATGAGCAGTTCTTC.

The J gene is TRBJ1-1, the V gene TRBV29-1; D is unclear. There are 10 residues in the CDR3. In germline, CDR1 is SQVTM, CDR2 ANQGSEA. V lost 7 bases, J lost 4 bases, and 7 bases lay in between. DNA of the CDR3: TGCAGCGGCGTGGGCACTGAAGCTTTCTTT. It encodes CSGVGTEAFF.

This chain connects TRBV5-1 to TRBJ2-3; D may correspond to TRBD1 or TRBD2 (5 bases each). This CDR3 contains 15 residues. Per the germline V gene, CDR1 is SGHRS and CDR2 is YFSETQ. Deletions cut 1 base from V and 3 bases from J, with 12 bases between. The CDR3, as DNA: TGCGCCAGCAGCTTGACCTCAGGGAGAACAGATACGCAGTATTTT. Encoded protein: CASSLTSGRTDTQYF.

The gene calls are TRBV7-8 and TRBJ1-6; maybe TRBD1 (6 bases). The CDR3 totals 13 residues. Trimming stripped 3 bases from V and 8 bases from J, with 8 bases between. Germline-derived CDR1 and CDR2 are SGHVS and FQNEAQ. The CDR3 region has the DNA TGTGCCAGCAGCTTGGCAGGGGATTCACCCCTCCACTTT. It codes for CASSLAGDSPLHF.

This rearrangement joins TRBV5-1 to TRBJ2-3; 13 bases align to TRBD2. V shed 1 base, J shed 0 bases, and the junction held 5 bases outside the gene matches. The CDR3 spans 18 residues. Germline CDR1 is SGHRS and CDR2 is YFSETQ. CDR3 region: CASSLFGTSGVSTDTQYF. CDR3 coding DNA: TGCGCCAGCAGCTTGTTTGGGACTAGCGGGGTGAGCACAGATACGCAGTATTTT.

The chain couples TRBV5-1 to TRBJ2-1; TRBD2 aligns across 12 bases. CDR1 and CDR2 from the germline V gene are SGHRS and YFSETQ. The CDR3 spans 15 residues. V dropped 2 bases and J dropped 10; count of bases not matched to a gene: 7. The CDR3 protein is CASSFLAGGPSEQFF. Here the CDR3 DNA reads TGCGCCAGCAGCTTTCTAGCGGGAGGGCCCTCCGAGCAGTTCTTC.

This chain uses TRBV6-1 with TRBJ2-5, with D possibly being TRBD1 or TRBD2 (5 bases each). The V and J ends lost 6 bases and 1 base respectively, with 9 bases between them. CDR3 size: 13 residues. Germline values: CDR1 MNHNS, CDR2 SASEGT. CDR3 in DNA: TGTGCCAGCAGGGGGGTGGGCCAAGAGACCCAGTACTTC. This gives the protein CASRGVGQETQYF.

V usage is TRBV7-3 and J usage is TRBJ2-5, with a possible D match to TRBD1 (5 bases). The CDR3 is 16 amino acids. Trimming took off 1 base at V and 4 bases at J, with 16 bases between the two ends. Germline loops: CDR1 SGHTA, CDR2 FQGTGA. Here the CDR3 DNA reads TGTGCCAGCAGCTTAAACGGTCCAGGGTCGGGAGAGACCCAGTACTTC. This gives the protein CASSLNGPGSGETQYF.

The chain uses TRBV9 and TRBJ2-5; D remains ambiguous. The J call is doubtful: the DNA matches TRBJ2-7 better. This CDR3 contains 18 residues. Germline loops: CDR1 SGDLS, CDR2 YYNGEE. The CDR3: CASSVDPFSSGPTYEQYF. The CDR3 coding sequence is TGTGCCAGCAGCGTCGATCCGTTTTCCTCCGGGCCGACCTACGAGCAGTACTTC.

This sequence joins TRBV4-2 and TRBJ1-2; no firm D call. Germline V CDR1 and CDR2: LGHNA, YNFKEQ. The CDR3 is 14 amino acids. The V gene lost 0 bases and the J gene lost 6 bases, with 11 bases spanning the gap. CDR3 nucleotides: TGTGCCAGCAGCCAAGATCCCTGGGCGGATGGCTACACCTTC. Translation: CASSQDPWADGYTF.